This T cell receptor (beta chain) originates from a study of blood T cell repertoires in COVID-19. Overall study: From the United States, Italy and Spain came samples of acute and convalescent COVID-19.

The CDR3 totals 15 residues. The V gene's germline CDR1 is SNHLY and CDR2 FYNNEI. The junction had 6 bases not matched to a gene; V was cut back by 4 bases and J by 2 bases. Assay used: immunoSEQ multiplex PCR; TCRdb lists only in-frame clones, some missing. The table records tens of thousands of clones, roughly 90% of them present only once. The clonotype comes from a man aged 50-59 years with acute or convalescent COVID-19. What was sequenced was peripheral blood. The chain uses TRBV2 and TRBJ2-5, with 8 bases aligning to TRBD2. CDR3 sequence reads: CASSGRLARQETQYF. CDR3 sequence (DNA): TGTGCCAGCAGTGGGAGACTAGCGCGACAAGAGACCCAGTACTTC. Full variable domain (rest looked up from reference TRBV2 and TRBJ2-5): EPEVTQTPSHQVTQMGQEVILRCVPISNHLYFYWYRQILGQKVEFLVSFYNNEISEKSEIFDDQFSVERPDGSNFTLKIRSTKLEDSAMYFCASSGRLARQETQYFGPGTRLLVL.